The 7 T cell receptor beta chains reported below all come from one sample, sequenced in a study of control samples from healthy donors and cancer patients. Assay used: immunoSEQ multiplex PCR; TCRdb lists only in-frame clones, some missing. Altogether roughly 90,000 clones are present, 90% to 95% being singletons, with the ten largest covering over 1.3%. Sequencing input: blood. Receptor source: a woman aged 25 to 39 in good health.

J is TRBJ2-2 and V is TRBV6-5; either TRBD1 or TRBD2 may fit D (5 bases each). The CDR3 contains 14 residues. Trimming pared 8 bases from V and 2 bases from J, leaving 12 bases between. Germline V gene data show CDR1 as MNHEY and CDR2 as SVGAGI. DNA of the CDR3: TGTGCCAGCCGTCTTGGGGGAAACACCGGGGAGCTGTTTTTT. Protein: CASRLGGNTGELFF.

CDR3 protein: CASSSPRGSDEQYF. Written as DNA, the CDR3 is TGTGCCAGCAGCTCTCCCAGGGGGAGCGACGAGCAGTACTTC. The V and J genes are TRBV5-5 and TRBJ2-7; 7 bases map to TRBD1. Trimming cost V 3 bases and J 5 bases; bases outside gene matches: 8. CDR1 SGHKS and CDR2 YYEKEE come from the germline V gene (reference sequence). The CDR3 is made up of 14 amino acids.

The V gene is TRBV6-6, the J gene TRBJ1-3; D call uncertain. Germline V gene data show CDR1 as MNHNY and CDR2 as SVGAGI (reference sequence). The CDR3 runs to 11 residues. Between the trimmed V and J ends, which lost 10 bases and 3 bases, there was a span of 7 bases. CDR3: CAIQFGNTIYF. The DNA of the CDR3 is TGTGCCATCCAATTTGGAAACACCATATATTTT.

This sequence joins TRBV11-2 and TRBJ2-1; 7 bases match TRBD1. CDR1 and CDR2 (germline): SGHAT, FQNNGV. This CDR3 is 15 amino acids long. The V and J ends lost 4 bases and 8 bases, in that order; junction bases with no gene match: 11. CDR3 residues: CASSSKGTASDEQFF. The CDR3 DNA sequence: TGTGCCAGCAGCTCCAAAGGGACAGCGTCAGATGAGCAGTTCTTC.

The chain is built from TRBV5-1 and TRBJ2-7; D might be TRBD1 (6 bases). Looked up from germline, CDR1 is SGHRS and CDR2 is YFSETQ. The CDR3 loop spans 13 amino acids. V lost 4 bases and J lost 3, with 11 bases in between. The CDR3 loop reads CASSRGQIYEQYF. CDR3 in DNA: TGCGCCAGCAGCCGAGGACAGATCTACGAGCAGTACTTC.

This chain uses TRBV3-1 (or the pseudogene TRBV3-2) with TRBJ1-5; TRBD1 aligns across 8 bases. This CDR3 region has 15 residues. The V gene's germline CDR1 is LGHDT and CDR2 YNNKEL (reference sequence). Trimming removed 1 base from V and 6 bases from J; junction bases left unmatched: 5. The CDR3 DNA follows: TGTGCCAGCAGCCAAGGGACAGGGACGGGTCAGCCCCAGCATTTT. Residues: CASSQGTGTGQPQHF.

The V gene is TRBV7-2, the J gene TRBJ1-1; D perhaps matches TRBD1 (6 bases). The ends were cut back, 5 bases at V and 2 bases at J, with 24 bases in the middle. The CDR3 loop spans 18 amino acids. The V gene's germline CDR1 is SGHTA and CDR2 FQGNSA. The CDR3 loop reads CASSPPLGYRETNTEAFF. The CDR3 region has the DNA TGTGCCAGCAGCCCACCCTTGGGTTACAGGGAGACTAACACTGAAGCTTTCTTT.